This passage covers 29 T cell receptor beta chains from one sample sequenced in a study of beta chain features in type 1 diabetes. Their cognate antigens are unknown. Study-level points and caveats: The study found moderately but significantly shorter TCRB CDR3s in all four CD4+ subsets of Type 1 diabetes patients.

The sequenced template was cDNA made from the entire isolated RNA. This table comes from immunoSEQ multiplex PCR, and its TCRdb copy is limited to in-frame clones, with some not included. Of 250,000 to 300,000 clones listed, around 15% were seen once; the top ten hold about 0.016%. The specimen sequenced was naive CD4+ T cells from blood. These TCRs come from a man aged 30-40 years with type 1 diabetes.

This clone was detected only a few times. The V call is TRBV6-6, the J call TRBJ2-7, with D perhaps matching TRBD2 (6 bases). Germline CDR1 MNHNY, CDR2 SVGAGI (reference sequence). V lost 7 bases, J lost 4 bases, and 17 bases lay in between. The CDR3 length is 14 residues. The CDR3 protein is CASTKQTSKYEQYF. In DNA form, the CDR3 reads TGTGCCAGCACCAAGCAAACTAGCAAGTACGAGCAGTACTTC.

V is TRBV7-9 and J is TRBJ2-5, with 7 bases aligning to TRBD1. The CDR3 is 17 amino acids. Germline V gene sequence: CDR1 SEHNR, CDR2 FQNEAQ (reference sequence). V dropped 1 base and J dropped 5; count of bases not matched to a gene: 13. CDR3 DNA sequence: TGTGCCAGCAGCTTAGGGTTCGACAGGGTACAAGGGGAGACCCAGTACTTC. Translation gives CASSLGFDRVQGETQYF.

Remarks on this clone: Other DNA sequences from this sample encode an identical CDR3 as well. The chain is built from TRBV18 and TRBJ2-6; perhaps TRBD1 as D (5 bases). The CDR3 spans 15 residues. V gave up 0 bases and J gave up 2 bases, with 5 bases separating them. From germline, CDR1 is KGHSH and CDR2 LQKENI. In nucleotides, the CDR3 is TGTGCCAGCTCACCACCAGGGGCTGGGGCCAACGTCCTGACTTTC. Protein product: CASSPPGAGANVLTF.

This clone came up a few times. The chain has TRBV5-1 and TRBJ2-7; D call uncertain. This CDR3 is built from 13 residues. The V gene's germline CDR1 is SGHRS and CDR2 YFSETQ. Trimming removed 7 bases at V and 3 bases at J, with 14 bases between. The CDR3 region is CASGRGLNYEQYF. The DNA of the CDR3 is TGCGCCAGCGGCCGAGGCTTAAACTACGAGCAGTACTTC. Combining the CDR3 with reference TRBV5-1 and TRBJ2-7 gives the whole variable domain KAGVTQTPRYLIKTRGQQVTLSCSPISGHRSVSWYQQTPGQGLQFLFEYFSETQRNKGNFPGRFSGRQFSNSRSEMNVSTLELGDSALYLCASGRGLNYEQYFGPGTRLTVT.

V and J are TRBV30 and TRBJ1-1; TRBD1 is a possible D gene (5 bases). The CDR3 consists of 13 residues. Trimming shortened V by 2 bases and J by 5 bases, and 12 bases separated the two germline ends. Germline loops: CDR1 GTSNPN, CDR2 SVGIG (reference sequence). The CDR3 DNA reads as TGTGCCTGGAGTTCGTCAGGGATTACTGAAGCTTTCTTT. Translating it yields CAWSSSGITEAFF.

The chain employs TRBV5-6 and TRBJ2-1; 15 bases match TRBD2. Germline-derived CDR1 and CDR2 are SGHDT and YYEEEE. The length of the CDR3 is 16 residues. With 4 bases clipped from V and 12 bases from J, the junction kept 11 bases outside the gene matches. The CDR3 spells CASSAGTSGRKRGQFF. Written as DNA, the CDR3 is TGTGCCAGCAGCGCGGGGACTAGCGGGAGGAAGAGGGGGCAGTTCTTC.

The rearrangement links TRBV5-1 to TRBJ2-2; D remains ambiguous. Germline V gives CDR1 SGHRS, CDR2 YFSETQ. The CDR3 has 16 residues. V was trimmed by 4 bases and J by 0 bases, leaving 13 bases between them. The CDR3 loop reads CASSPRGASNTGELFF. DNA of the CDR3: TGCGCCAGCAGCCCCCGTGGAGCCTCGAACACCGGGGAGCTGTTTTTT. The whole variable domain, filled in from reference TRBV5-1 and TRBJ2-2, reads KAGVTQTPRYLIKTRGQQVTLSCSPISGHRSVSWYQQTPGQGLQFLFEYFSETQRNKGNFPGRFSGRQFSNSRSEMNVSTLELGDSALYLCASSPRGASNTGELFFGEGSRLTVL.

The chain employs TRBV4-3 and TRBJ2-7, with D maybe TRBD1 (5 bases). The CDR3 loop spans 14 amino acids. Germline CDR1 is LGHNA and CDR2 is YSLEER. V shed 1 base and J shed 2 bases, with 9 bases lying between them. The CDR3: CASSQGAGPYEQYF. The CDR3 nucleotides are TGCGCCAGCAGCCAAGGGGCAGGGCCCTACGAGCAGTACTTC.

This clone has just a few counts. The rearrangement uses TRBV5-4 and TRBJ2-1, with a possible D match to TRBD1 (6 bases). The CDR3 is 11 amino acids. Trimming removed 3 bases at V and 12 bases at J, with 10 bases between. Germline lookup yields CDR1 SGHNT and CDR2 YYREEE (reference sequence). CDR3 amino acids: CASSSDSLQFF. DNA of the CDR3: TGTGCCAGCAGCTCGGACAGCTTGCAGTTCTTC.

The gene calls are TRBV29-1 and TRBJ2-1; D is unresolved. This CDR3 has 16 amino acids. CDR1 is SQVTM, CDR2 ANQGSEA, per germline. Trimming shortened V by 4 bases and J by 0 bases, and 16 bases separated the two germline ends. CDR3 nucleotide sequence: TGCAGCGTTGTACCCCCCGGAACGGGCTCCTACAATGAGCAGTTCTTC. Protein product: CSVVPPGTGSYNEQFF.

This clone was counted only a few times. This rearrangement joins TRBV5-4 to TRBJ2-3; 14 positions agree with TRBD2. Unmatched junction bases numbered 6, after V lost 3 bases and J lost 6 bases. In germline, CDR1 is SGHNT, CDR2 YYREEE (reference sequence). The CDR3 totals 16 residues. The CDR3 loop is CASSSRLAGGSDTQYF. CDR3 nucleotide sequence: TGTGCCAGCAGCTCTAGACTAGCGGGAGGGAGTGATACGCAGTATTTT. Supplemented by reference TRBV5-4 and TRBJ2-3, the full variable domain reads ETGVTQSPTHLIKTRGQQVTLRCSSQSGHNTVSWYQQALGQGPQFIFQYYREEENGRGNFPPRFSGLQFPNYSSELNVNALELDDSALYLCASSSRLAGGSDTQYFGPGTRLTVL.

This clone was seen only a few times. DNA for the CDR3: TGTGCCAGCAGCTTCCGGGACAGGGGTCAAGAGACCCAGTACTTC. Its protein is CASSFRDRGQETQYF. The chain combines TRBV11-1 with TRBJ2-5, with 10 bases lining up with TRBD1. The CDR3 length is 15 residues. Germline V gives CDR1 SGHAT, CDR2 FQDESV (reference sequence). V shed 3 bases and J 2 bases; nucleotides not matched to a gene: 3.

This clone appeared a few times. The chain employs TRBV27 and TRBJ2-7; 8 nucleotides agree with TRBD2. The length of the CDR3 is 15 residues. Germline lookup yields CDR1 MNHEY and CDR2 SMNVEV (reference sequence). V shed 5 bases and J 2 bases; nucleotides not matched to a gene: 8. The CDR3 nucleotides are TGTGCCAGCAGTGTAGCCGGGACTAGAACCTACGAGCAGTACTTC. It yields the protein CASSVAGTRTYEQYF.

There are a few counts of this clone. The CDR3 protein is CTSGTGGREQYF. The CDR3 nucleotides are TGTACATCCGGGACAGGGGGTCGAGAGCAGTACTTC. The chain carries TRBV28 and TRBJ2-7, with TRBD1 matching 11 bases. The CDR3 totals 12 residues. Germline lookup yields CDR1 MDHEN and CDR2 SYDVKM.

The chain links TRBV28 to TRBJ1-1; D remains unclear. The CDR3 contains 12 residues. The germline CDR1 and CDR2 sequences are MDHEN and SYDVKM. The V end was cut by 8 bases, the J end by 10 bases, with 17 bases between. CDR3 loop: CASCRTHGRAFF. The CDR3 nucleotides read TGTGCCAGCTGTAGGACCCACGGGAGAGCTTTCTTT.

This clone was seen a few times. J is TRBJ1-3 and V is TRBV7-9, with D uncertain. Germline V gene data show CDR1 as SEHNR and CDR2 as FQNEAQ (reference sequence). Trimming removed 4 bases from V and 2 bases from J, with 12 bases in between. The CDR3 loop spans 15 amino acids. For the CDR3, the DNA is TGTGCCAGCAGCTCAGCGGCGGGTGCTGGAAACACCATATATTTT. Translated: CASSSAAGAGNTIYF.

This clone was seen a few times. The chain uses TRBV7-9 and TRBJ2-6, with D unclear. The CDR3 loop spans 15 amino acids. Trimming cost V 0 bases and J 0 bases, with 3 bases left between them. CDR1 and CDR2 from the germline V gene are SEHNR and FQNEAQ (reference sequence). The CDR3 loop is CASSLAYSGANVLTF. The CDR3 nucleotides read TGTGCCAGCAGCTTAGCTTACTCTGGGGCCAACGTCCTGACTTTC.

The CDR3 region has the DNA TGTGCCAGCTGCCCAGGGCGAGACTACGAGCAGTACTTC. This gives the protein CASCPGRDYEQYF. This chain joins TRBV18 and TRBJ2-7; tentatively, D is TRBD1 (5 bases). Germline lookup yields CDR1 KGHSH and CDR2 LQKENI. The CDR3 extends over 13 amino acids. The germline V and J ends were trimmed by 7 bases and 3 bases, with 13 bases remaining between them.

The chain recombines TRBV5-1 with TRBJ2-1; 9 bases are shared with TRBD2. The CDR3 contains 16 residues. V lost 0 bases to trimming and J lost 5 bases; unmatched junction nucleotides: 6. Looked up from germline, CDR1 is SGHRS and CDR2 is YFSETQ. The DNA of the CDR3 is TGCGCCAGCAGCTTGGTTGGGCTAGCGGGGAACAATGAGCAGTTCTTC. It codes for CASSLVGLAGNNEQFF.

V gene TRBV14 combines with J gene TRBJ2-2, with D perhaps TRBD2 (6 bases). The germline gives CDR1 SGHDN, CDR2 FVKESK. V lost 1 base and J 5 bases, leaving 11 bases between the germline ends. The CDR3 consists of 15 residues. CDR3 region: CASSQVGTHTGELFF. As DNA, the CDR3 is TGTGCCAGCAGCCAAGTCGGGACTCATACCGGGGAGCTGTTTTTT.

This chain uses TRBV2 with TRBJ2-3; D remains unclear. The ends were cut back, 3 bases at V and 0 bases at J, with 16 bases in the middle. Germline values: CDR1 SNHLY, CDR2 FYNNEI. The CDR3 is 17 residues long. Here the CDR3 reads CASSDLSHSASTDTQYF. As DNA, the CDR3 is TGTGCCAGCAGTGACCTATCCCATTCCGCTAGCACAGATACGCAGTATTTT. The entire variable domain, with the rest obtained from reference TRBV2 and TRBJ2-3, is as follows: EPEVTQTPSHQVTQMGQEVILRCVPISNHLYFYWYRQILGQKVEFLVSFYNNEISEKSEIFDDQFSVERPDGSNFTLKIRSTKLEDSAMYFCASSDLSHSASTDTQYFGPGTRLTVL.

The chain has TRBV10-3 and TRBJ1-1; a possible D gene is TRBD1 (6 bases). The CDR3 runs to 14 residues. V dropped 4 bases and J dropped 4 bases, with 13 bases sitting between them. Per germline, CDR1 ENHRY and CDR2 SYGVKD. Here the CDR3 DNA reads TGTGCCATCAGTGCACAGGGCAGGAGCACTGAAGCTTTCTTT. Encoded protein: CAISAQGRSTEAFF.

The gene calls are TRBV9 and TRBJ2-1, with TRBD2 identical over 13 bases. Looked up from germline, CDR1 is SGDLS and CDR2 is YYNGEE. The CDR3 is made up of 16 amino acids. With V trimmed by 4 bases and J by 7 bases, 8 bases remained unmatched. The CDR3 here is CASSPRLAGGGNEQFF. CDR3 nucleotide sequence: TGTGCCAGCAGCCCCAGACTAGCGGGAGGTGGGAATGAGCAGTTCTTC. The full variable domain, in which reference TRBV9 and TRBJ2-1 provide the parts outside the CDR3, is DSGVTQTPKHLITATGQRVTLRCSPRSGDLSVYWYQQSLDQGLQFLIQYYNGEERAKGNILERFSAQQFPDLHSELNLSSLELGDSALYFCASSPRLAGGGNEQFFGPGTRLTVL.

The chain is built from TRBV9 and TRBJ2-1, with TRBD2 matching over 14 bases. Germline CDR1 and CDR2: SGDLS and YYNGEE. The CDR3 has 16 amino acids. Trimming cost V 3 bases and J 6 bases; bases outside gene matches: 5. The DNA of the CDR3 is TGTGCCAGCAGCGCACCCGGGACTAGCGGGAGCAATGAGCAGTTCTTC. Translated, it gives CASSAPGTSGSNEQFF.

The J gene is TRBJ2-1, the V gene TRBV29-1, with TRBD2 matching 14 bases. CDR3 length equals 14 residues. The V gene end was trimmed by 8 bases and the J gene end by 10 bases; junction bases not matched to a gene: 10. The germline CDR1 and CDR2 sequences are SQVTM and ANQGSEA. DNA of the CDR3: TGCAGCACCAAAGGGACTAGCGGGAGCGGCGAGCAGTTCTTC. This gives the protein CSTKGTSGSGEQFF.

This clone came up a few times. The chain couples TRBV28 to TRBJ2-1, with 11 bases identical to TRBD2. The length of the CDR3 is 16 residues. V trimming: 7 bases; J trimming: 6 bases; junction bases outside the gene matches: 11. Germline V lookup: CDR1 MDHEN, CDR2 SYDVKM. This chain's CDR3 is CASTLAGGPVINEQFF. The CDR3 DNA is TGTGCCAGCACCTTAGCGGGAGGGCCAGTAATCAATGAGCAGTTCTTC.

The rearrangement links TRBV9 to TRBJ2-3; D might be TRBD2 (6 bases). Trimming removed 7 bases at V and 6 bases at J, with 15 bases between. The germline V gene encodes CDR1 SGDLS and CDR2 YYNGEE. The CDR3 runs to 13 residues. In DNA, the CDR3 is TGTGCCAGCGGGGGAGGCCGCAAGGATACGCAGTATTTT. This encodes CASGGGRKDTQYF. The full variable domain, rest sourced from reference TRBV9 and TRBJ2-3, is DSGVTQTPKHLITATGQRVTLRCSPRSGDLSVYWYQQSLDQGLQFLIQYYNGEERAKGNILERFSAQQFPDLHSELNLSSLELGDSALYFCASGGGRKDTQYFGPGTRLTVL.

The rearrangement joins TRBV7-2 to TRBJ1-5, with D perhaps matching TRBD1 (5 bases). The CDR3 is 15 amino acids. Between the trimmed V and J ends, which lost 0 bases and 6 bases, there was a span of 12 bases. The germline V gene encodes CDR1 SGHTA and CDR2 FQGNSA. The CDR3, as DNA: TGTGCCAGCAGCTTAGCCTGGGGGGTAGGTCAGCCCCAGCATTTT. Translated, it gives CASSLAWGVGQPQHF. Based on the CDR3 plus reference TRBV7-2 and TRBJ1-5, the full variable domain is GAGVSQSPSNKVTEKGKDVELRCDPISGHTALYWYRQSLGQGLEFLIYFQGNSAPDKSGLPSDRFSAERTGGSVSTLTIQRTQQEDSAVYLCASSLAWGVGQPQHFGDGTRLSIL.

V usage is TRBV9 and J usage is TRBJ1-3; no firm D call. This CDR3 region has 15 residues. The V gene lost 0 bases and the J gene lost 4 bases, with 11 bases spanning the gap. The V gene's germline CDR1 is SGDLS and CDR2 YYNGEE. The CDR3 DNA is TGTGCCAGCAGCGTAGGGGAGGTGCGCGGAAACACCATATATTTT. The encoded protein is CASSVGEVRGNTIYF.